This entry concerns a single TCR beta chain. The antigen remains undetermined. The sample comes from a study of shared clonotypes between healthy human individuals. General study findings and limits: The authors sampled blood alone, and tissue repertoires likely differ. Among donors, the sharing of clonotypes was expected to be influenced by sequencing depth.

As defined, naive CD8 cells were CD45RO-negative and positively selected for CCR7, with terminally differentiated effector memory CD45RA+ cells excluded. Germline V gene lookup returns CDR1 GTSNPN and CDR2 SVGIG (reference sequence). Trimming removed 7 bases from V and 4 bases from J, with 19 bases in between. This CDR3 spans 14 amino acids. Clones were read by immunoSEQ multiplex PCR, and TCRdb kept only the in-frame ones, dropping some. The repertoire holds about 1,800,000 clones, with just under 95% as singletons. The TCR was taken from a man between 18 and 35 years old in good health. V usage is TRBV30 and J usage is TRBJ1-2; a weak D match, TRBD1 (5 bases). Sample: naive CD8+ T cells sorted from blood. Here the CDR3 DNA reads TGTGCCTCCCCGGCAGGGCCAACTAGCTATGGCTACACCTTC. It is translated as CASPAGPTSYGYTF.